The 14 T cell receptor beta chains in this list originate from one sample, sequenced in a study of a mutant IDH1 vaccine in newly diagnosed glioma. Clones were sequenced by immunoSEQ multiplex PCR, and TCRdb holds only the in-frame ones, with some missing. The sample comprises tens of thousands of clones, roughly two thirds of which are singletons, and about 11% rests with the top ten. Antigens for these TCRs are unknown. Time point specified: week 11, during vaccination. Every vaccination contained 300 ug of the mutant IDH1 20-mer peptide and was paired with topical imiquimod. Here the sequenced sample was peripheral blood mononuclear cells (PBMCs), taken from a glioma patient whose treatment included an IDH1 peptide vaccine. These receptors all stem from a man between 18 and 35 years old with glioma. Some clones in this sample may be carry-over from other donors' samples.

V is TRBV29-1 and J is TRBJ2-5; D is perhaps TRBD1 (6 bases). The CDR3 runs 17 residues. CDR1 is SQVTM, CDR2 ANQGSEA, per germline. V was clipped by 4 bases and J by 2 bases, with 23 bases between them. The CDR3 region has the DNA TGCAGCGTTGTCGGATGGTGGACAGCCTCATTTCAAGAGACCCAGTACTTC. Translated: CSVVGWWTASFQETQYF.

This clone showed up just once. V is TRBV11-1 and J is TRBJ2-7; D not resolved. V lost 1 base to trimming and J lost 4 bases, with 14 bases between them. The CDR3 has 15 residues. Germline V CDR1 and CDR2: SGHAT, FQDESV (reference sequence). The CDR3 coding sequence is TGTGCCAGCAGCTTAGATCTGGCATGGGTTTACGAGCAGTACTTC. Translated, it gives CASSLDLAWVYEQYF.

The genes are TRBV4-2 and TRBJ1-2, with D unresolved. V was trimmed by 5 bases and J by 0 bases, leaving 19 bases between them. Per germline, CDR1 LGHNA and CDR2 YNFKEQ. The CDR3 length is 17 residues. CDR3 protein: CASSFSGQELTNYGYTF. CDR3 sequence (DNA): TGTGCCAGCAGCTTCTCGGGCCAGGAGCTTACTAACTATGGCTACACCTTC.

The chain has TRBV11-2 and TRBJ2-7; D not resolved. CDR1 and CDR2 (germline): SGHAT, FQNNGV. The CDR3 has 15 residues. Trimming pared 5 bases from V and 3 bases from J, leaving 17 bases between. For the CDR3, the DNA is TGTGCCAGCAGCCCGACGGTAGGGTCTAACTACGAGCAGTACTTC. The encoded protein is CASSPTVGSNYEQYF.

The chain uses TRBV4-1 and TRBJ2-7, with TRBD1 identical over 9 bases. With V trimmed by 0 bases and J by 3 bases, 0 bases remained unmatched. CDR1 is MGHRA, CDR2 YSYEKL, per germline. CDR3 length equals 14 residues. Here the CDR3 reads CASSQEGQGYEQYF. The CDR3 region has the DNA TGCGCCAGCAGCCAAGAGGGACAGGGCTACGAGCAGTACTTC.

The chain has TRBV7-2 and TRBJ2-5; D is ambiguous. The CDR3 runs 14 residues. The V end was cut by 2 bases, the J end by 2 bases, with 9 bases between. Germline CDR1 is SGHTA and CDR2 is FQGNSA. CDR3 sequence (DNA): TGTGCCAGCAGCTTAACCTCCGGGCAAGAGACCCAGTACTTC. Translation gives CASSLTSGQETQYF.

Details on this clone: Germline and junction disagree at one end, which may indicate a read error. The chain employs TRBV7-7 and TRBJ1-4, with D unresolved. The CDR3 is 13 amino acids. The germline V gene encodes CDR1 SSHAT and CDR2 FNYEAQ (reference sequence). In DNA form, the CDR3 reads TGTGCTAGCAGCTTAGAAGGGTCCTCAGAACTGTTTTTT. Translated, it gives CASSLEGSSELFF. Together with reference TRBV7-7 and TRBJ1-4, the CDR3 gives the full variable domain: GAGVSQSPRYKVTKRGQDVTLRCDPISSHATLYWYQQALGQGPEFLTYFNYEAQPDKSGLPSDRFSAERPEGSISTLTIQRTEQRDSAMYRCASSLEGSSELFFGSGTQLSVL.

The chain joins TRBV5-1 to TRBJ2-7; 8 positions agree with TRBD1. The CDR3 has 16 residues. Germline lookup yields CDR1 SGHRS and CDR2 YFSETQ. Trimming cost V 3 bases and J 6 bases; bases outside gene matches: 14. CDR3 residues: CASSSSLGTGLLEQYF. CDR3 sequence (DNA): TGCGCCAGCAGCTCTAGCCTCGGGACAGGTCTTCTCGAGCAGTACTTC.

The chain combines TRBV4-2 with TRBJ1-2; possibly TRBD1 for D (6 bases). The CDR3 has 14 amino acids. V was trimmed by 6 bases and J by 4 bases, leaving 15 bases between them. Germline CDR1 LGHNA, CDR2 YNFKEQ. CDR3 DNA: TGTGCCAGCAGGCAACCAGGGGCGAGCTATGGCTACACCTTC. It specifies CASRQPGASYGYTF.

V is TRBV7-9 and J is TRBJ2-7, with 7 bases matching TRBD1. After removal of 2 bases from V and 6 bases from J, the junction contained 10 bases not matched to a gene. This CDR3 comprises 15 residues. Germline V lookup: CDR1 SEHNR, CDR2 FQNEAQ (reference sequence). CDR3 residues: CASSLTGEYRGEQYF. CDR3 nucleotides: TGTGCCAGCAGCTTAACAGGGGAGTACAGGGGCGAGCAGTACTTC. Full variable domain (rest looked up from reference TRBV7-9 and TRBJ2-7): DTGVSQNPRHKITKRGQNVTFRCDPISEHNRLYWYRQTLGQGPEFLTYFQNEAQLEKSRLLSDRFSAERPKGSFSTLEIQRTEQGDSAMYLCASSLTGEYRGEQYFGPGTRLTVT.

The chain couples TRBV2 to TRBJ2-2; no definite D call. Trimming took off 3 bases at V and 3 bases at J, with 5 bases between the two ends. Germline V gives CDR1 SNHLY, CDR2 FYNNEI. The CDR3 has 13 amino acids. CDR3 sequence reads: CASSDFYTGELFF. The CDR3 nucleotides are TGTGCCAGCAGTGACTTCTACACCGGGGAGCTGTTTTTT. Full variable domain (rest looked up from reference TRBV2 and TRBJ2-2): EPEVTQTPSHQVTQMGQEVILRCVPISNHLYFYWYRQILGQKVEFLVSFYNNEISEKSEIFDDQFSVERPDGSNFTLKIRSTKLEDSAMYFCASSDFYTGELFFGEGSRLTVL.

In its sample, this clone was seen a few times. The chain employs TRBV28 and TRBJ1-1; D is undetermined. The CDR3 is 12 residues long. Per germline, CDR1 MDHEN and CDR2 SYDVKM. V gave up 3 bases and J gave up 5 bases, with 7 bases separating them. The CDR3 protein is CASSLDPTEAFF. The CDR3 DNA reads TGTGCCAGCAGTTTGGATCCAACTGAAGCTTTCTTT.

V and J are TRBV7-3 and TRBJ2-5; TRBD2 matches at 12 bases. Unmatched junction bases numbered 6, after V lost 5 bases and J lost 2 bases. Germline V lookup: CDR1 SGHTA, CDR2 FQGTGA. The CDR3 runs to 16 residues. CDR3 amino acids: CASSLGLAGSQETQYF. In DNA form, the CDR3 reads TGTGCCAGCAGCCTAGGACTAGCGGGATCTCAAGAGACCCAGTACTTC.

This chain joins TRBV5-1 and TRBJ1-3, with 7 bases lining up with TRBD1. Germline V lookup: CDR1 SGHRS, CDR2 YFSETQ. The CDR3 contains 15 residues. The trim removed 5 bases at V and 2 bases at J, leaving 7 bases unmatched. For the CDR3, the DNA is TGCGCCAGCAGGATAGGGGACAGTCCTGGAAACACCATATATTTT. Its protein product is CASRIGDSPGNTIYF. Based on the CDR3 plus reference TRBV5-1 and TRBJ1-3, the full variable domain is KAGVTQTPRYLIKTRGQQVTLSCSPISGHRSVSWYQQTPGQGLQFLFEYFSETQRNKGNFPGRFSGRQFSNSRSEMNVSTLELGDSALYLCASRIGDSPGNTIYFGEGSWLTVV.